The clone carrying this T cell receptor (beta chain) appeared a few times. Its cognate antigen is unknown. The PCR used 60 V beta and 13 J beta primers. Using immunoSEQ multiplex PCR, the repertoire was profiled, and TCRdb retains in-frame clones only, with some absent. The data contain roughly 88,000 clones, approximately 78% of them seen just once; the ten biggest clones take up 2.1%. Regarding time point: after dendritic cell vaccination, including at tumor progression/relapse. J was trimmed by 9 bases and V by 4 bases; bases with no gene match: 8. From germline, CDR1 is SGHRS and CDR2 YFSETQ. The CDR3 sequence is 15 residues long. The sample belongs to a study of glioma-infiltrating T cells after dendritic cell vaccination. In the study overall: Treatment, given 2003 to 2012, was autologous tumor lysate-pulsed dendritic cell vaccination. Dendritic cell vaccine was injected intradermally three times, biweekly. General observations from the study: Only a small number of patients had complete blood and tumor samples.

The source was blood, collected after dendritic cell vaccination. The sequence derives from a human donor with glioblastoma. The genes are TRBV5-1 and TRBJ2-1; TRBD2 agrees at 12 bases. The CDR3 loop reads CASSVTSGSGSEQFF. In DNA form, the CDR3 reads TGCGCCAGCAGCGTGACTAGCGGGAGTGGTAGTGAGCAGTTCTTC.